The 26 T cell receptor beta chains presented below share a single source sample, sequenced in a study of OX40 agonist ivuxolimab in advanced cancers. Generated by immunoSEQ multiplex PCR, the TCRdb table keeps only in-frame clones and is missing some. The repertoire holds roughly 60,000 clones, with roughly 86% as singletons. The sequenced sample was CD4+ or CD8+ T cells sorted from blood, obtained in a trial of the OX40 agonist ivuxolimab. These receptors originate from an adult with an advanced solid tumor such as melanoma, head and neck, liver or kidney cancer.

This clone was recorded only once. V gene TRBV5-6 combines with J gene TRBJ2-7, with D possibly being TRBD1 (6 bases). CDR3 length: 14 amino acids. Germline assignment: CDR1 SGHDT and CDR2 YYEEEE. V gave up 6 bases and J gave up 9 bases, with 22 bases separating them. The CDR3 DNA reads TGTGCCAGCAAAGACCAGGGACAACTACGAGGGCAGTACTTC. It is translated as CASKDQGQLRGQYF.

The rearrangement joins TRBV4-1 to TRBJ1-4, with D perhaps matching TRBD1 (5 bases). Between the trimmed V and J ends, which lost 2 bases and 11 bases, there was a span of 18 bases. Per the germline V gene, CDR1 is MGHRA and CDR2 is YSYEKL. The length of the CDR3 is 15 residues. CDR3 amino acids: CASSQYLGDQEKLFF. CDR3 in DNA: TGCGCCAGCAGCCAATACCTGGGGGATCAAGAGAAACTGTTTTTT.

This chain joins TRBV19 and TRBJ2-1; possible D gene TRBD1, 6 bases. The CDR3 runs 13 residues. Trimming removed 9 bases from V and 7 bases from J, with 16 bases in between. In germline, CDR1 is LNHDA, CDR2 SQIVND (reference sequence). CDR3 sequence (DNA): TGTGCCAGCGCAACTTTGAGGGGGAATGAGCAGTTCTTC. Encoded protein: CASATLRGNEQFF.

The CDR3 here is CASSPGTERNTIYF. The CDR3 DNA reads TGTGCCAGCTCACCCGGGACAGAAAGAAACACCATATATTTT. The chain links TRBV18 to TRBJ1-3; 7 positions match TRBD1. J gave up 5 bases and V 3 bases, and 4 bases lay outside the gene matches. Germline lookup yields CDR1 KGHSH and CDR2 LQKENI. This CDR3 is built from 14 residues.

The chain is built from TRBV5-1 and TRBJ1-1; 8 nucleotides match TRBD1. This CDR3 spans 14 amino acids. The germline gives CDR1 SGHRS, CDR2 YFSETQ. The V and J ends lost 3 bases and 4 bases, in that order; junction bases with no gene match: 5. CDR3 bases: TGCGCCAGCAGCTGGACAGGGTTGAGCACTGAAGCTTTCTTT. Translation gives CASSWTGLSTEAFF.

CDR3 DNA: TGTGCCAGCAGCTTATCCGCATTGAACACCGGGGAGCTGTTTTTT. Its protein product is CASSLSALNTGELFF. The chain carries TRBV11-2 and TRBJ2-2, with D unresolved. Germline lookup yields CDR1 SGHAT and CDR2 FQNNGV. The CDR3 sequence is 15 residues long. Deletions cut 2 bases from V and 1 base from J, with 8 bases between.

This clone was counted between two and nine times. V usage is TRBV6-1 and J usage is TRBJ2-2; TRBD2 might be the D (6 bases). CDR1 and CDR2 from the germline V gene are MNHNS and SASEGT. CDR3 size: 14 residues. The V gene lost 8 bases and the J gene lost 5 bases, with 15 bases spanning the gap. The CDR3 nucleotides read TGTGCCAGCCAGCCCTCGGCGGGAACCGGGGAGCTGTTTTTT. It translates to CASQPSAGTGELFF.

The CDR3 region has the DNA TGTGCCAGCAGCAAAGGGGCAGGGGGGAATTCACCCCTCCACTTT. Translation: CASSKGAGGNSPLHF. J is TRBJ1-6 and V is TRBV21-1; TRBD1 is the table's D call, not checked against the DNA. TRBV21-1 is noted as a pseudogene. There are 15 residues in the CDR3.

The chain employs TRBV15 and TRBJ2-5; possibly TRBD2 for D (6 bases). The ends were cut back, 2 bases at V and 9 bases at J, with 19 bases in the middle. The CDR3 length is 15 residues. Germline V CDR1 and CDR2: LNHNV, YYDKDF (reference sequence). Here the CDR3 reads CATSRPGTPLMAQYF. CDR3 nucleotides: TGTGCCACCAGCAGACCCGGGACTCCACTAATGGCCCAGTACTTC.

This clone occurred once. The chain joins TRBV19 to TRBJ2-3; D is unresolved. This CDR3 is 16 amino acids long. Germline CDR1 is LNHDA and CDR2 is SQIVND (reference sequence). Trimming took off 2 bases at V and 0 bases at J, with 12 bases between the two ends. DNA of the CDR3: TGTGCCAGTAGTATACAGGTTTCGCGGAGCACAGATACGCAGTATTTT. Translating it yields CASSIQVSRSTDTQYF.

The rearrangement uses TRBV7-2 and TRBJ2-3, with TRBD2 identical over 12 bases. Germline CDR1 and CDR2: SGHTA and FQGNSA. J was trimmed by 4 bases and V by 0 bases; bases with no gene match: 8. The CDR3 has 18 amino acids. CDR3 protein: CASSLAPSGGARADTQYF. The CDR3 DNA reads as TGTGCCAGCAGCTTAGCGCCTAGCGGGGGGGCCCGCGCAGATACGCAGTATTTT. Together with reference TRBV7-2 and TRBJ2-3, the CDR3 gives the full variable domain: GAGVSQSPSNKVTEKGKDVELRCDPISGHTALYWYRQSLGQGLEFLIYFQGNSAPDKSGLPSDRFSAERTGGSVSTLTIQRTQQEDSAVYLCASSLAPSGGARADTQYFGPGTRLTVL.

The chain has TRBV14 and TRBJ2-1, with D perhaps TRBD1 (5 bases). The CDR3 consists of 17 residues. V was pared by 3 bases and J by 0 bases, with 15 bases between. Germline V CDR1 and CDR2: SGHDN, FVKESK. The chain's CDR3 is CASSHITTESSYNEQFF. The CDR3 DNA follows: TGTGCCAGCAGCCATATTACGACAGAAAGCTCCTACAATGAGCAGTTCTTC. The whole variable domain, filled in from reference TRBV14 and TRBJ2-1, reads EAGVTQFPSHSVIEKGQTVTLRCDPISGHDNLYWYRRVMGKEIKFLLHFVKESKQDESGMPNNRFLAERTGGTYSTLKVQPAELEDSGVYFCASSHITTESSYNEQFFGPGTRLTVL.

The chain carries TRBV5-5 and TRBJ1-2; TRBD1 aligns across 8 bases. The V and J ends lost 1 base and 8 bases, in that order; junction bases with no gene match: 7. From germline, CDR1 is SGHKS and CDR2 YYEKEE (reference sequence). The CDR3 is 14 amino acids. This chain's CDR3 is CASSLHRTGYGYTF. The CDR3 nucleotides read TGTGCCAGCAGCTTGCATAGGACAGGGTACGGCTACACCTTC.

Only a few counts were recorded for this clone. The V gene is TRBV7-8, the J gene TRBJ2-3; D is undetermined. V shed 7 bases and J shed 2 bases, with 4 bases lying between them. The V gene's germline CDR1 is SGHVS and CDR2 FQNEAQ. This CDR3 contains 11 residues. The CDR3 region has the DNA TGTGCCAGCACCCACACAGATACGCAGTATTTT. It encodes CASTHTDTQYF.

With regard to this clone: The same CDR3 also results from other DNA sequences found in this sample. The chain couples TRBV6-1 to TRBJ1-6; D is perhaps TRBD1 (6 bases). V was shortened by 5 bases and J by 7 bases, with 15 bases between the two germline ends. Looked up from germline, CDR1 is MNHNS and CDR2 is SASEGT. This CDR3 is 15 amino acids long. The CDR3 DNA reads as TGTGCCAGCAGTAACAGGGAGTTAGGGAATTCACCCCTCCACTTT. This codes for CASSNRELGNSPLHF.

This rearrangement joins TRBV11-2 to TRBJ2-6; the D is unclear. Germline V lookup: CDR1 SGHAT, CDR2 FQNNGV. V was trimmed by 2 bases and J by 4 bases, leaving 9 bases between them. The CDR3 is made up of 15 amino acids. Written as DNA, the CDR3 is TGTGCCAGCAGCTTACAGGTCTCGGGGGCCAACGTCCTGACTTTC. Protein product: CASSLQVSGANVLTF.

The CDR3 DNA reads as TGTGCCAGCAGCTTTGGGGTCCAAATAGAGTACTTC. As protein: CASSFGVQIEYF. The chain is built from TRBV7-9 and TRBJ2-7; D not resolved. This CDR3 has 12 residues. CDR1 and CDR2 from the germline V gene are SEHNR and FQNEAQ (reference sequence). The V and J ends lost 3 bases and 11 bases respectively, with 14 bases between them.

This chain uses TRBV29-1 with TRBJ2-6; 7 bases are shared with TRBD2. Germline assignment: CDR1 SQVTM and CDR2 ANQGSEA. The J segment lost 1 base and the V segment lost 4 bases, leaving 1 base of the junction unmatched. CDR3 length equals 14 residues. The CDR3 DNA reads TGCAGCGTTGTGGGGGGGTCTGGGGCCAACGTCCTGACTTTC. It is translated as CSVVGGSGANVLTF. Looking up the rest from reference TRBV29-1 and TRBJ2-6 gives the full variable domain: SAVISQKPSRDICQRGTSLTIQCQVDSQVTMMFWYRQQPGQSLTLIATANQGSEATYESGFVIDKFPISRPNLTFSTLTVSNMSPEDSSIYLCSVVGGSGANVLTFGAGSRLTVL.

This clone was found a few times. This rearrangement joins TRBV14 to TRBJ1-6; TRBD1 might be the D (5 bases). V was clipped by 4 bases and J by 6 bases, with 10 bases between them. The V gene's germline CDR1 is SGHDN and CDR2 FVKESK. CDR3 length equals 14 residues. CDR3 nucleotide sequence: TGTGCCAGCAGCCGCCCGAGGGGTAATTCACCCCTCCACTTT. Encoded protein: CASSRPRGNSPLHF. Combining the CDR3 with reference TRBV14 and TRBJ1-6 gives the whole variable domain EAGVTQFPSHSVIEKGQTVTLRCDPISGHDNLYWYRRVMGKEIKFLLHFVKESKQDESGMPNNRFLAERTGGTYSTLKVQPAELEDSGVYFCASSRPRGNSPLHFGNGTRLTVT.

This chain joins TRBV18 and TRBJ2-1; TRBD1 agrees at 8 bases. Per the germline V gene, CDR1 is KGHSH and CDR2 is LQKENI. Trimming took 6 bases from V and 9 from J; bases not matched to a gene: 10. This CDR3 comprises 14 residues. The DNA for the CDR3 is TGTGCCAGCTCCCTGGACAGGGTAGCGAGTGAGCAGTTCTTC. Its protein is CASSLDRVASEQFF. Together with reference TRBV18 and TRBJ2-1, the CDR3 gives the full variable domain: NAGVMQNPRHLVRRRGQEARLRCSPMKGHSHVYWYRQLPEEGLKFMVYLQKENIIDESGMPKERFSAEFPKEGPSILRIQQVVRGDSAAYFCASSLDRVASEQFFGPGTRLTVL.

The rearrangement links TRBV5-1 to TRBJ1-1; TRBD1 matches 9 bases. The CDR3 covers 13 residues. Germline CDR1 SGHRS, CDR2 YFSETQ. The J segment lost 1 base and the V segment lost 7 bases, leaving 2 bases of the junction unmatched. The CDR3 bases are TGCGCCAGCCGGGACAGGGAGAACACTGAAGCTTTCTTT. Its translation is CASRDRENTEAFF.

The CDR3 loop reads CATSREQSLSGFRGYTF. The CDR3 coding sequence is TGTGCCACCAGCAGAGAGCAGAGTCTTTCGGGGTTTCGGGGCTACACCTTC. V is TRBV15 and J is TRBJ1-2; D gene unclear. Germline V gives CDR1 LNHNV, CDR2 YYDKDF (reference sequence). V was clipped by 0 bases and J by 8 bases, with 22 bases between them. This CDR3 region has 17 residues.

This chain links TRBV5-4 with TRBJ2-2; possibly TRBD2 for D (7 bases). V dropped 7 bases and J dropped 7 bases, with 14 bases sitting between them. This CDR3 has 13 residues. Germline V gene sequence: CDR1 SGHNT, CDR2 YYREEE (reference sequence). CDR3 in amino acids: CASGRGGIGELFF. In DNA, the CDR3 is TGTGCCAGCGGGCGCGGGGGCATCGGGGAGCTGTTTTTT.

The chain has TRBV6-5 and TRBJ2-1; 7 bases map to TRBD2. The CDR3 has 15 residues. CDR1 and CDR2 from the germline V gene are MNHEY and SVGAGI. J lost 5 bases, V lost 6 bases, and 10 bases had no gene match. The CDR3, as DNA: TGTGCCAGCAGGCGACCCTTAGCGGGTAACAATGAGCAGTTCTTC. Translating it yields CASRRPLAGNNEQFF.

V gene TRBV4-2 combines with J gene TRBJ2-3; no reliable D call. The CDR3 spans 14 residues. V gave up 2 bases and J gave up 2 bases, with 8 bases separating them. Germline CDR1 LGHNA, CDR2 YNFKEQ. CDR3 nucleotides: TGTGCCAGCAGCCAAAGACTCTTCACAGATACGCAGTATTTT. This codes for CASSQRLFTDTQYF.

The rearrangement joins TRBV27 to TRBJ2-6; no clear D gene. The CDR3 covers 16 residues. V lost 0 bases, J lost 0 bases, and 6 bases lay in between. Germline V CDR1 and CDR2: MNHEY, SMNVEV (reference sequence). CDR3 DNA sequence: TGTGCCAGCAGTTTATCTAGCTACTCTGGGGCCAACGTCCTGACTTTC. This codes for CASSLSSYSGANVLTF.